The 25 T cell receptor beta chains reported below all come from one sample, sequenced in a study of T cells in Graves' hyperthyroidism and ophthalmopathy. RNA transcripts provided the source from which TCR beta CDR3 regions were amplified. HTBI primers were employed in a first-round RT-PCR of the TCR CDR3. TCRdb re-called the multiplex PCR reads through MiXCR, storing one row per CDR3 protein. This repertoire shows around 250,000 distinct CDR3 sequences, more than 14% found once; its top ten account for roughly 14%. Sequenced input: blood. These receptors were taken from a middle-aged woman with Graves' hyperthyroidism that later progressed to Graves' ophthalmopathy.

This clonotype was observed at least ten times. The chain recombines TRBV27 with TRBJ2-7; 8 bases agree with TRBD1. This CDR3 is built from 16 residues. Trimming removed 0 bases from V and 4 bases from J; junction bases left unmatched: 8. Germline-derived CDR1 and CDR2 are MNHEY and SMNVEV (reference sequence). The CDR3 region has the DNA TGTGCCAGCAGTTTATCGACCGGACAGGGATTGTACGAGCAGTACTTC. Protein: CASSLSTGQGLYEQYF.

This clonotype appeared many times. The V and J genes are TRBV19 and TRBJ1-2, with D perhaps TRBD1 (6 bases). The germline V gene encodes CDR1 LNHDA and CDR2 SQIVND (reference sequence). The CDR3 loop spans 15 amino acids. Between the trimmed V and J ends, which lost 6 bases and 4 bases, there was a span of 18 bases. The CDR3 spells CASSTGHQEPYGYTF. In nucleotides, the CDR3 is TGTGCCAGTAGCACGGGACACCAGGAACCCTATGGCTACACCTTC.

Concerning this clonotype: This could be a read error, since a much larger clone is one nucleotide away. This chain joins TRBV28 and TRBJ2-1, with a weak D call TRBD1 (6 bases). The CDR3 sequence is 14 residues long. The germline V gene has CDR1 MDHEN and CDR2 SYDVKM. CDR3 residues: CASSWGTTGNEQCF. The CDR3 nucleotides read TGTGCCAGCAGTTGGGGTACTACAGGGAATGAGCAGTGCTTC. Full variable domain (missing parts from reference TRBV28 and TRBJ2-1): DVKVTQSSRYLVKRTGEKVFLECVQDMDHENMFWYRQDPGLGLRLIYFSYDVKMKEKGDIPEGYSVSREKKERFSLILESASTNQTSMYLCASSWGTTGNEQCFGPGTRLTVL.

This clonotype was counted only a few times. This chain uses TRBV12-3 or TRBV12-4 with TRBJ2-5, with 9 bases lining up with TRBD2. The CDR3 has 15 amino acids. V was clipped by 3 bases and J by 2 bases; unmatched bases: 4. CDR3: CASSFELAGQETQYF. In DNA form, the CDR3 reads TGTGCCAGCAGTTTCGAGCTAGCGGGACAAGAGACCCAGTACTTC.

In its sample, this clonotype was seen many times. CDR3 in amino acids: CSARDRWVGRADEQYF. The CDR3 nucleotides are TGCAGTGCTAGAGATCGCTGGGTCGGGAGGGCTGACGAGCAGTACTTC. The chain is built from TRBV20-1 and TRBJ2-7, with 8 bases matching TRBD2. This CDR3 spans 16 amino acids. Germline loops: CDR1 DFQATT, CDR2 SNEGSKA (reference sequence). V shed 0 bases, J shed 5 bases, and the junction held 12 bases outside the gene matches.

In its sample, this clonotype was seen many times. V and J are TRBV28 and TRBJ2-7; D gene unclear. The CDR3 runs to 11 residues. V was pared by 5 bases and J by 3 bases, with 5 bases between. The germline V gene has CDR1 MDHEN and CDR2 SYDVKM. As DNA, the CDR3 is TGTGCCAGCAGTCTGCGCTACGAGCAGTACTTC. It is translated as CASSLRYEQYF.

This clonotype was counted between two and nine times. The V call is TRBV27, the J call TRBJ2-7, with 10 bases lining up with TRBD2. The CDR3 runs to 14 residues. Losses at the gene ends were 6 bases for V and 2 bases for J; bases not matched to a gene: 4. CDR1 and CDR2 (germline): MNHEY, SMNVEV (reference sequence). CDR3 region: CASRRTSGAYEQYF. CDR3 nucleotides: TGTGCCAGCAGACGGACTAGCGGAGCCTACGAGCAGTACTTC.

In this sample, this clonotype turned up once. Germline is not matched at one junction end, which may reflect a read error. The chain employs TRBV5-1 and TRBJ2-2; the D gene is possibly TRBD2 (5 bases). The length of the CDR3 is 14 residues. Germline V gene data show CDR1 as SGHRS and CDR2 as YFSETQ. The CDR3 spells CASSPTTNTGELLF. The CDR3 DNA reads TGCGCCAGCAGCCCGACAACCAACACCGGGGAGCTGTTGTTT.

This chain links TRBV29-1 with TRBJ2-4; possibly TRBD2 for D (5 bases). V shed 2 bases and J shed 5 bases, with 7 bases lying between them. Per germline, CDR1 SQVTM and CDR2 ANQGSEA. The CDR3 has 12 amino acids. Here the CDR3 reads CSVESGENIQYF. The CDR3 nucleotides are TGCAGCGTTGAATCCGGGGAAAACATTCAGTACTTC.

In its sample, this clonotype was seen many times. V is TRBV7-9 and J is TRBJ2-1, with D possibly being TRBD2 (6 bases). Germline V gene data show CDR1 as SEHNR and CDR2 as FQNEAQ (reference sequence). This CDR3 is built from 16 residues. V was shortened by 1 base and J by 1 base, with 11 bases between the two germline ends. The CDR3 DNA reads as TGTGCCAGCAGCTTAGTTGGAGGAGGGTCCTACAATGAGCAGTTCTTC. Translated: CASSLVGGGSYNEQFF.

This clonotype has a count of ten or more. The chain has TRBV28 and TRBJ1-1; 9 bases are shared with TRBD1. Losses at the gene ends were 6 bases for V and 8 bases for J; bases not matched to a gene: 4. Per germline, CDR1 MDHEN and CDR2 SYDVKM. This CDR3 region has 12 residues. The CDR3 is CASSRDREEAFF. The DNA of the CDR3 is TGTGCCAGCAGCCGGGACAGGGAAGAAGCTTTCTTT.

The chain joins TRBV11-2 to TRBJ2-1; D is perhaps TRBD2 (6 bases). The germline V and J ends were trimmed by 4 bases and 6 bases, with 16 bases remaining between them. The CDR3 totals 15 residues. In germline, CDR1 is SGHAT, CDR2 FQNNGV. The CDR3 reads CASSSTSDYFNEQFF. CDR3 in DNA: TGTGCCAGCAGCTCGACTTCGGACTACTTCAATGAGCAGTTCTTC.

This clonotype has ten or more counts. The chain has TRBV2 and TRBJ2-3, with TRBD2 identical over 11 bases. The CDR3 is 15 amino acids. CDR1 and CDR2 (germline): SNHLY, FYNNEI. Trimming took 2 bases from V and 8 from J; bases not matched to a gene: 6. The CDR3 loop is CASSELLAGEGTQYF. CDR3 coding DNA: TGTGCCAGCAGTGAATTACTAGCGGGAGAAGGTACGCAGTATTTT.

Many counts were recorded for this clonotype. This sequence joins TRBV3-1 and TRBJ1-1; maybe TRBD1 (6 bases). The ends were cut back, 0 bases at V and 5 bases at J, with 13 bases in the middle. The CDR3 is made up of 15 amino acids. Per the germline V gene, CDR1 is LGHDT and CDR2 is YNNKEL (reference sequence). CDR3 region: CASSQDGGGATEAFF. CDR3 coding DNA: TGTGCCAGCAGCCAAGACGGGGGGGGGGCTACTGAAGCTTTCTTT.

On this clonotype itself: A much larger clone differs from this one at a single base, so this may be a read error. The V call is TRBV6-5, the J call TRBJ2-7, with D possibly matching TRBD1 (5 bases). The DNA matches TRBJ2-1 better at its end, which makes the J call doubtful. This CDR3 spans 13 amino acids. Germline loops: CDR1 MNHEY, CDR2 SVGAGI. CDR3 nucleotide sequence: TGTGCCAGCAGTTACAGGGGAAGATACGAGCAGTTCTTC. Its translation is CASSYRGRYEQFF.

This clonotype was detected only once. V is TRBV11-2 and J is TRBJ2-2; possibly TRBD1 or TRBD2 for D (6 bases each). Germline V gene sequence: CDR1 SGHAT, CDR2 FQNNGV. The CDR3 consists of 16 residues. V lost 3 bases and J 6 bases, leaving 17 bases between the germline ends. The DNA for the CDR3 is TGTGCCAGCAGCTTCGGGGGCCCAAGGGTCTCCGGGGAGCTGTTTTTT. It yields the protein CASSFGGPRVSGELFF.

CDR3 loop: CASSPRPGPINKSSYNEQFF. CDR3 nucleotides: TGTGCCAGCTCACCACGCCCAGGGCCCATCAATAAAAGCTCCTACAATGAGCAGTTCTTC. The chain combines TRBV18 with TRBJ2-1; D possibly corresponds to TRBD1 (5 bases). The CDR3 sequence is 20 residues long. Germline lookup yields CDR1 KGHSH and CDR2 LQKENI. Trimming pared 1 base from V and 0 bases from J, leaving 22 bases between.

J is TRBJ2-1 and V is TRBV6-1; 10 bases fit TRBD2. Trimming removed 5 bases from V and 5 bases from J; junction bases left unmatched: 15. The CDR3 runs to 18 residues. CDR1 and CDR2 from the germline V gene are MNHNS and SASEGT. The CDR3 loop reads CASSYSQLGGLANNEQFF. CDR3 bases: TGTGCCAGCAGTTATTCTCAGCTTGGGGGACTAGCGAACAATGAGCAGTTCTTC.

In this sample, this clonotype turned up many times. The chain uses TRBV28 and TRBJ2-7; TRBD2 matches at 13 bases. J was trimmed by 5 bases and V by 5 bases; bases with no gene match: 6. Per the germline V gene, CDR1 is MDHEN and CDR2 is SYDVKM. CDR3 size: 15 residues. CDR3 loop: CASSPQGLAGHEQYF. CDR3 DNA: TGTGCCAGCAGTCCCCAGGGACTAGCGGGACACGAGCAGTACTTC.

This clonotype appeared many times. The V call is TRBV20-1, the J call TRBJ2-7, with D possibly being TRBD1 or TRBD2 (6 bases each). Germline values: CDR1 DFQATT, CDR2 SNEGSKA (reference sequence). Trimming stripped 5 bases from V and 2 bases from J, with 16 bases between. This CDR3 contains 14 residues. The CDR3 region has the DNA TGCAGTGCTGGAGGGGGATTCTCGCCCTACGAGCAGTACTTC. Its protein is CSAGGGFSPYEQYF.

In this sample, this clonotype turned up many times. CDR3 sequence: CASTISPSGLNTGELFF. The DNA for the CDR3 is TGTGCCAGCACCATCTCCCCAAGCGGGTTAAACACCGGGGAGCTGTTTTTT. The chain is built from TRBV13 and TRBJ2-2; maybe TRBD2 (6 bases). Germline CDR1 and CDR2: PRHDT and FYEKMQ (reference sequence). Trimming shortened V by 7 bases and J by 2 bases, and 20 bases separated the two germline ends. This CDR3 is built from 17 residues.

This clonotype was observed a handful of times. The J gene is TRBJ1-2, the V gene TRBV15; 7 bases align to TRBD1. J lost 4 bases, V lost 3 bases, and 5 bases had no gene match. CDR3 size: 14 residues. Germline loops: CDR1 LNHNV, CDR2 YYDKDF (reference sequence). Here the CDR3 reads CATSRGQSFYGYTF. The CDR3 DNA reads TGTGCCACCAGCAGGGGACAGTCCTTCTATGGCTACACCTTC. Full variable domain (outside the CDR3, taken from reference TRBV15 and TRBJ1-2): DAMVIQNPRYQVTQFGKPVTLSCSQTLNHNVMYWYQQKSSQAPKLLFHYYDKDFNNEADTPDNFQSRRPNTSFCFLDIRSPGLGDTAMYLCATSRGQSFYGYTFGSGTRLTVV.

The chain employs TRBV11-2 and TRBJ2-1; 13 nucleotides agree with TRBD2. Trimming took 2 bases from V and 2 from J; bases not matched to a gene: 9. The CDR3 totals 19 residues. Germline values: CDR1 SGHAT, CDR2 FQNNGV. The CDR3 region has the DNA TGTGCCAGCAGCTTAACCGGGACTAGCGGGGCTGGGACCTACAATGAGCAGTTCTTC. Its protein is CASSLTGTSGAGTYNEQFF.

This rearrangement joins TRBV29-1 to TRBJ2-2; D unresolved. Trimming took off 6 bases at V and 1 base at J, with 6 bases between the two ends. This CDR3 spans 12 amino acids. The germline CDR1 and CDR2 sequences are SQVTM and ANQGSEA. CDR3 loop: CSVERNTGELFF. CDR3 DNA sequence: TGCAGCGTGGAGAGGAACACCGGGGAGCTGTTTTTT.

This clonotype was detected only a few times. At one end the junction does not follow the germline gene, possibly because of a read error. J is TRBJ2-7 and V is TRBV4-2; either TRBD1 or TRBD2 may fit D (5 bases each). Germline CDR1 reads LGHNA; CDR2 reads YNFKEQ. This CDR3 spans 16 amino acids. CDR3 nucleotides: TGTGCCAGCAGCCAATTGGGGGACCCGTCGCATGGTGAGCAGCACTTC. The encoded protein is CASSQLGDPSHGEQHF.